This TCR beta chain was observed in a study of blood T cell repertoires in COVID-19. On the study more broadly: Acute-phase and convalescent COVID-19 samples originated in the United States, Italy and Spain.

Using immunoSEQ multiplex PCR, the repertoire was profiled, and TCRdb retains in-frame clones only, with some absent. The sample has a few hundred thousand clones; around nine tenths are singletons. From germline, CDR1 is MRHNA and CDR2 SNTAGT. This CDR3 region has 14 residues. Trimming at V came to 5 bases and at J to 0 bases, leaving 3 bases not matched to a gene. What was sequenced was PBMCs or T cells enriched from blood (not recorded which). The TCR sequence derives from a woman in her thirties who had recovered from COVID-19. The chain uses TRBV6-4 and TRBJ1-2; 7 nucleotides line up with TRBD1. This chain's CDR3 is CASSPGQANYGYTF. CDR3 DNA sequence: TGTGCCAGCAGTCCCGGACAGGCTAACTATGGCTACACCTTC.